This T cell receptor (beta chain) stems from a study of blood T cell repertoires in COVID-19. Original analysis: Amplification of reference gene primers provided the estimated nucleated cell counts. Only in-frame clones appear in the TCRdb table, and some are missing; sequencing was by immunoSEQ multiplex PCR. V, J and clone size reflect that table, while D and trimming were determined from the DNA. The table has approximately 250,000 clones, roughly 90% seen once. Sequences were obtained from PBMCs or T cells enriched from blood (not recorded which). The receptor was isolated from a woman under 40 who had recovered from COVID-19.

The CDR3 nucleotides are TGCGCCAGCAGCTTGTTGGCTAGCGGGAGCCGATATGTTTCCAATGAGCAGTTCTTC. This sequence encodes CASSLLASGSRYVSNEQFF. This chain links TRBV5-1 with TRBJ2-1, with 10 bases that match TRBD2. Germline assignment: CDR1 SGHRS and CDR2 YFSETQ. Trimming took 1 base from V and 6 from J; bases not matched to a gene: 16. There are 19 residues in the CDR3.